This TCR beta chain was recorded in a study of ipilimumab plus nivolumab after autologous stem cell transplantation. About the research overall: A median of about eight nivolumab and five or six ipilimumab doses were given. Study-wide points: Authors suggest TCR repertoire, Treg phenotype and gut microbiota support further study.

Patients got ipilimumab 1 mg/kg beginning 14 to 28 days post-transplant. Through week 26, nivolumab 3 mg/kg IV was given weeks 1, 4, 7, 10, then biweekly. In the case of this clone: The antigen is not known.

The CDR3 is 16 amino acids. Trimming left V 4 bases short and J 0 bases short, with 12 bases between. Germline loops: CDR1 KGHSH, CDR2 LQKENI. Here immunoSEQ multiplex PCR was the method, and the copy in TCRdb shows in-frame clones only, minus some. The table includes around 15,000 clones, around 80% detected once. The TCR sequence derives from a male donor with diffuse large B-cell lymphoma. This rearrangement joins TRBV18 to TRBJ1-4; D remains ambiguous. Source: PBMCs, taken in a trial of ipilimumab plus nivolumab as post-transplant consolidation. CDR3 in DNA: TGTGCCAGCTCACGCGATGGCCCGCCAACTAATGAAAAACTGTTTTTT. This codes for CASSRDGPPTNEKLFF.